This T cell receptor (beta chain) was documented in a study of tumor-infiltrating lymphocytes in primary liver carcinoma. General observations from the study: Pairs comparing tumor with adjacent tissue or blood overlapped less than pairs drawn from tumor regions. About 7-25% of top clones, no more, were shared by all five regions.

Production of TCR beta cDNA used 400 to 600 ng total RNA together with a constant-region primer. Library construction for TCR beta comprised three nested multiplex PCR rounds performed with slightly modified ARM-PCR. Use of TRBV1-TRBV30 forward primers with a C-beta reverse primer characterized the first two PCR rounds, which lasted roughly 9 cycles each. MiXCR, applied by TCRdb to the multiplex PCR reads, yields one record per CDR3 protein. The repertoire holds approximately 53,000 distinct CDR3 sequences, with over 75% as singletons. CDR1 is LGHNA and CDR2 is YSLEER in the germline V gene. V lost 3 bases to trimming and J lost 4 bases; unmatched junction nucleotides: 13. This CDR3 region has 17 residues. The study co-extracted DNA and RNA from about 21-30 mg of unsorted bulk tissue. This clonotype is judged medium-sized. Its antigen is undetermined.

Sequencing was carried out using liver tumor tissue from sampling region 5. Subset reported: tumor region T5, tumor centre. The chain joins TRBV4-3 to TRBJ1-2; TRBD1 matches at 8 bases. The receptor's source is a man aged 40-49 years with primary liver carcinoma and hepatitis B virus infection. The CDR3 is CASSQDYRQGRIYGYTF. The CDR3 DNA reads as TGCGCCAGCAGCCAGGATTATCGACAGGGGCGGATCTATGGCTACACCTTC.